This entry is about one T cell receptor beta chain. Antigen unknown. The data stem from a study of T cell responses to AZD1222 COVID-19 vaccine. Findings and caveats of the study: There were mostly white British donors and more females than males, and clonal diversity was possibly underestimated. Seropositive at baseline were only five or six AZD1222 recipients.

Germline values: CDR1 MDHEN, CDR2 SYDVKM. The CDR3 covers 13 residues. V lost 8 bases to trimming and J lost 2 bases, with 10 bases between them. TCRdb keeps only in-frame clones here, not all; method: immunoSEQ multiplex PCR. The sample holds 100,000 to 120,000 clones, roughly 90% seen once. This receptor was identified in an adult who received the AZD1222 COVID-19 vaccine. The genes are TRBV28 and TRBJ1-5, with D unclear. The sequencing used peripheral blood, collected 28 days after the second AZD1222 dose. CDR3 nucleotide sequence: TGTGCCAGCTTGGGTGGCGGCAATCAGCCCCAGCATTTT. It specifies CASLGGGNQPQHF.